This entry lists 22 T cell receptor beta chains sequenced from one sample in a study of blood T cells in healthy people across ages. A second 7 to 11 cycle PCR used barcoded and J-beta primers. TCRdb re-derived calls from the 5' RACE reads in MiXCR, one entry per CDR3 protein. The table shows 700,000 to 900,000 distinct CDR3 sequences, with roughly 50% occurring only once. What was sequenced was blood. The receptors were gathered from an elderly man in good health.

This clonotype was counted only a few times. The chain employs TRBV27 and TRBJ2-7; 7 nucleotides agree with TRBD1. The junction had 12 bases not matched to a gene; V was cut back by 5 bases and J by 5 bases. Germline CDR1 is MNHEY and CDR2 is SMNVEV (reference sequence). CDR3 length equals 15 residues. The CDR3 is CASSITTGKTHEQYF. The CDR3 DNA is TGTGCCAGCAGTATCACGACAGGGAAAACCCACGAGCAGTACTTC.

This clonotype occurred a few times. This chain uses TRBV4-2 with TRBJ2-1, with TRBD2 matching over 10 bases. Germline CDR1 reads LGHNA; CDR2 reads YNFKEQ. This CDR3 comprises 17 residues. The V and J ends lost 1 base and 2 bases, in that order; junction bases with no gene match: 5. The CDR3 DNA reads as TGTGCCAGCAGCCAAGGGGCTAGCGGGGGAACCTACAATGAGCAGTTCTTC. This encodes CASSQGASGGTYNEQFF.

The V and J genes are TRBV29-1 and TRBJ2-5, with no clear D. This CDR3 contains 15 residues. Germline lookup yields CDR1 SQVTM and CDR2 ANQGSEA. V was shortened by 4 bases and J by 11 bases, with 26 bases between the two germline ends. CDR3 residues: CSVVGWMDDHNEQYF. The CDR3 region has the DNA TGCAGCGTTGTAGGTTGGATGGACGACCACAATGAGCAGTACTTC.

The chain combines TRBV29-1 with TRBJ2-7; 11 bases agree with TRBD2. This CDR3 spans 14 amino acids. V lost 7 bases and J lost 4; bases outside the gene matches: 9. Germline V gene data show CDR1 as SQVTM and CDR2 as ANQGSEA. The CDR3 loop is CSAPPGLAEYEQYF. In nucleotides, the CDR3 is TGCAGCGCCCCACCGGGACTAGCGGAATACGAGCAGTACTTC.

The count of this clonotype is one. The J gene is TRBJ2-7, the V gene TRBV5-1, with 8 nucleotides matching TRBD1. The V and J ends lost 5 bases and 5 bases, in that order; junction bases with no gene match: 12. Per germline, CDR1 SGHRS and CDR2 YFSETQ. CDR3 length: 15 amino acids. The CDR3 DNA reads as TGCGCCAGCAGACTGGACAGGGCACCTCAGCACGAGCAGTACTTC. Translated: CASRLDRAPQHEQYF.

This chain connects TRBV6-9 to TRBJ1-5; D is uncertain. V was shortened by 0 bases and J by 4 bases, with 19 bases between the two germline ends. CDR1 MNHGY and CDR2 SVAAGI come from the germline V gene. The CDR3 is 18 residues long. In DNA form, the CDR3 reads TGTGCCAGCAGTTATTCAATCCGGACTATTCCTAGGAATCAGCCCCAGCATTTT. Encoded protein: CASSYSIRTIPRNQPQHF.

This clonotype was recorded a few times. The DNA for the CDR3 is TGCGCCAGCAGCTTGGGAGGGGAGGATCAGCCCCAGCATTTT. Its protein is CASSLGGEDQPQHF. V is TRBV5-1 and J is TRBJ1-5, with D possibly TRBD1 on 5 matching bases. This CDR3 spans 14 amino acids. In germline, CDR1 is SGHRS, CDR2 YFSETQ. Deletions cut 0 bases from V and 5 bases from J, with 9 bases between.

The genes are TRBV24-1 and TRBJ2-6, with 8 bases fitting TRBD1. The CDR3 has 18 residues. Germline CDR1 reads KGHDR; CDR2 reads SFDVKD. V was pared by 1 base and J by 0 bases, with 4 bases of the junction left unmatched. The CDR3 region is CATSDFGQGTSGANVLTF. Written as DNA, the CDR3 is TGTGCCACCAGTGATTTCGGACAGGGTACCTCTGGGGCCAACGTCCTGACTTTC.

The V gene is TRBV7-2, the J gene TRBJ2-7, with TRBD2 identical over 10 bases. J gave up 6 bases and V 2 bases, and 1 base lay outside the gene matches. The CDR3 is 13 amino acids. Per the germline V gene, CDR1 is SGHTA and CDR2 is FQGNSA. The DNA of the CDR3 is TGTGCCAGCAGCTTACAGCGGGGGGGCGAGCAGTACTTC. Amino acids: CASSLQRGGEQYF.

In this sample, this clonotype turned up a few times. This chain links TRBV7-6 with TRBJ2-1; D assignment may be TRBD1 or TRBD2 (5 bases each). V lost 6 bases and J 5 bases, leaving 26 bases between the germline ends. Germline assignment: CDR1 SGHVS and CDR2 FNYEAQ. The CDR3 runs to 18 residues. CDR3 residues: CASRFRPTRGLPDNEQFF. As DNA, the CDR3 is TGTGCCAGCAGATTCCGCCCCACTCGGGGCCTACCGGACAATGAGCAGTTCTTC.

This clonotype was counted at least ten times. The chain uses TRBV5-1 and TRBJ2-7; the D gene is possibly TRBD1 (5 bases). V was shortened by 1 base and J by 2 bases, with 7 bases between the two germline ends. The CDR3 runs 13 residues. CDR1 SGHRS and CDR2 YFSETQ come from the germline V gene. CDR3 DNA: TGCGCCAGCAGCTTGAAGGGGACCTACGAGCAGTACTTC. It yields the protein CASSLKGTYEQYF.

In nucleotides, the CDR3 is TGTGCCAGCAGCCCCGCCGGGGCGGGAGAAGGAGATACGCAGTATTTT. As protein: CASSPAGAGEGDTQYF. The chain couples TRBV28 to TRBJ2-3, with 7 bases identical to TRBD2. There are 16 residues in the CDR3. The germline CDR1 and CDR2 sequences are MDHEN and SYDVKM. V gave up 6 bases and J gave up 5 bases; unmatched junction bases: 14.

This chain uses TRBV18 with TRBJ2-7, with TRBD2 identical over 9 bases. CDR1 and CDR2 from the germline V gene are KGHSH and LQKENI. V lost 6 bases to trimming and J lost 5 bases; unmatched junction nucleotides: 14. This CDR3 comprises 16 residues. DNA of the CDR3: TGTGCCAGCTCTCCCGCGGGGCGGGAGGGCCTCAACGAGCAGTACTTC. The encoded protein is CASSPAGREGLNEQYF.

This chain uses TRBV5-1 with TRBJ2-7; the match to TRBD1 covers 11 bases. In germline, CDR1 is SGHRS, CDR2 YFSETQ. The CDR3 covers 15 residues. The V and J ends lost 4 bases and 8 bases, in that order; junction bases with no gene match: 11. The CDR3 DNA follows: TGCGCCAGCAGCCAAAGGACAGGGGGCAATTACAAGCAGTACTTC. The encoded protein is CASSQRTGGNYKQYF.

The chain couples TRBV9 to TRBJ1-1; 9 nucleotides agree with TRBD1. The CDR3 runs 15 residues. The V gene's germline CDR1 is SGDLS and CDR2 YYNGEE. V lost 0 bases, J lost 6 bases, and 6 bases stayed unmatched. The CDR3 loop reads CASSVGGTGKAEAFF. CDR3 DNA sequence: TGTGCCAGCAGCGTAGGCGGGACAGGGAAGGCTGAAGCTTTCTTT.

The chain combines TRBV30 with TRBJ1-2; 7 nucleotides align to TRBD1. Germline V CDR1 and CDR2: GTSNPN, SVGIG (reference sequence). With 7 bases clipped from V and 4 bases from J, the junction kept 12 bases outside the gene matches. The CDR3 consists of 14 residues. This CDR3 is CASTPGTAIYGYTF. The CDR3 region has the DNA TGTGCCTCCACCCCGGGGACAGCTATCTATGGCTACACCTTC. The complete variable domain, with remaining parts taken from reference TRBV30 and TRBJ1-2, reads SQTIHQWPATLVQPVGSPLSLECTVEGTSNPNLYWYRQAAGRGLQLLFYSVGIGQISSEVPQNLSASRPQDRQFILSSKKLLLSDSGFYLCASTPGTAIYGYTFGSGTRLTVV.

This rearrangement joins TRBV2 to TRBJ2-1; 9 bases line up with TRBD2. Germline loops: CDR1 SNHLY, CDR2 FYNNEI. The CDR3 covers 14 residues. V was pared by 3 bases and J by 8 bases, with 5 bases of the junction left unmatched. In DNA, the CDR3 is TGTGCCAGCAGTGAGGGGACTAGCTTGGATGAGCAGTTCTTC. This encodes CASSEGTSLDEQFF.

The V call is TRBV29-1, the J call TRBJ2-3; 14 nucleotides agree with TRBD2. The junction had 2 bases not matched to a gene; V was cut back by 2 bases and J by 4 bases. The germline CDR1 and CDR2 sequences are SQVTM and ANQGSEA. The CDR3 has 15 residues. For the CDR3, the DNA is TGCAGCGTTGAAAGGGGACTAGCGGGAGCAGATACGCAGTATTTT. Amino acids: CSVERGLAGADTQYF.

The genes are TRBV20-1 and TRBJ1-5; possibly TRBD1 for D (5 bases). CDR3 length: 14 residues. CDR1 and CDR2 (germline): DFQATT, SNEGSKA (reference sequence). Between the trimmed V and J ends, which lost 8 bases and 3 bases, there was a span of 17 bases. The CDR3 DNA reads TGCAGTCGGGCAGTAGGGGTTACCAATCAGCCCCAGCATTTT. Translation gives CSRAVGVTNQPQHF.

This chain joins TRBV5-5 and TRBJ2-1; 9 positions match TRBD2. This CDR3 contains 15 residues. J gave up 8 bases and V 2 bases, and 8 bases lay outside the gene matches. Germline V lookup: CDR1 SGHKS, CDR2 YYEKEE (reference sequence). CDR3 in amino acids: CASSLSAGGLYEQFF. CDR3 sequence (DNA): TGTGCCAGCAGCTTATCGGCGGGAGGGCTGTATGAGCAGTTCTTC. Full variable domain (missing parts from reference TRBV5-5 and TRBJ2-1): DAGVTQSPTHLIKTRGQQVTLRCSPISGHKSVSWYQQVLGQGPQFIFQYYEKEERGRGNFPDRFSARQFPNYSSELNVNALLLGDSALYLCASSLSAGGLYEQFFGPGTRLTVL.

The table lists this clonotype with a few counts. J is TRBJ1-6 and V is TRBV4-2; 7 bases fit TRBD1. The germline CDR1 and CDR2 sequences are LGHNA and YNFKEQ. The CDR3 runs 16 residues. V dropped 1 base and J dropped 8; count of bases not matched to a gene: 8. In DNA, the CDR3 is TGTGCCAGCAGCCAAGGGCCCAGGGGGTTGGATTCACCCCTCCACTTT. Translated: CASSQGPRGLDSPLHF.

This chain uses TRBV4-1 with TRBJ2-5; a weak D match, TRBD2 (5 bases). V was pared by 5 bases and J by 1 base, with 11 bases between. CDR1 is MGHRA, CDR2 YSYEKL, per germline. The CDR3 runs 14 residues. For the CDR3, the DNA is TGCGCCAGCAGCGACCGAGAGGGCCAAGAGACCCAGTACTTC. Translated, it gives CASSDREGQETQYF.